The clone carrying this T cell receptor (beta chain) was counted once. These data belong to a study of beta chain features in type 1 diabetes. The entirety of the isolated RNA underwent reverse transcription, so expressed TCRB transcripts were sequenced. Sequenced by immunoSEQ multiplex PCR; TCRdb stores in-frame clones only, minus some. The repertoire has 400,000 to 600,000 clones, around 30% of them found once; the top ten carry around 0.065%. Sequenced sample: naive CD4+ T cells from blood. The clonotype was recovered from a man between 18 and 29 years old in good health.

The CDR3 here is CASSVLSGRVAGELFF. The CDR3 DNA is TGTGCCAGCAGCGTATTAAGCGGGAGGGTCGCCGGGGAGCTGTTTTTT. The rearrangement links TRBV9 to TRBJ2-2; 10 nucleotides agree with TRBD2. Germline loops: CDR1 SGDLS, CDR2 YYNGEE. V was clipped by 1 base and J by 6 bases; unmatched bases: 6. The CDR3 length is 16 residues.